The sequence of this T cell receptor beta chain was determined in a study of blood T cell repertoires in COVID-19. Across the study: T cells, B-cell-depleted T cells, or PBMCs supplied cDNA or gDNA.

Adults between about 18 and 95 years of age took part from about two dozen US areas. In assigning cohorts, the study relied on participant-reported clinical history. Losses at the gene ends were 8 bases for V and 4 bases for J; bases not matched to a gene: 3. The CDR3 totals 12 residues. Authors' analysis steps: Reference gene primers were amplified, and this amplification served to estimate nucleated cell counts. Using immunoSEQ multiplex PCR, the repertoire was profiled, and TCRdb retains in-frame clones only, with some absent. V and J calls plus clone size are reproduced from that table; the DNA served to infer D and trimming. The data contain 200,000 to 250,000 clones, 75% to 85% of them singletons.

The specimen sequenced was PBMCs or T cells enriched from blood (not recorded which). The rearrangement links TRBV12-3 or TRBV12-4 to TRBJ1-2; 8 bases match TRBD1. The clonotype comes from a middle-aged man who had recovered from COVID-19. This chain's CDR3 is CASGTGVYGYTF. The CDR3 DNA reads as TGTGCCAGCGGGACAGGAGTCTATGGCTACACCTTC.